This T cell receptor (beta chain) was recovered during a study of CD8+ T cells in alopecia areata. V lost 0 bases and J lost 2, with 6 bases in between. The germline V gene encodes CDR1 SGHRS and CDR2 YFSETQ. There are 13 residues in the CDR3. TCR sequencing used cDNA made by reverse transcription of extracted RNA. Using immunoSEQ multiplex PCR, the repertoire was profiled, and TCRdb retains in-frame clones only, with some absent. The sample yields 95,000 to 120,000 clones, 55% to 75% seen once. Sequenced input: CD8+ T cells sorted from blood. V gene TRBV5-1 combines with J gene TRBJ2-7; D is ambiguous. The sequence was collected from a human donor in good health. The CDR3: CASSLGVAYEQYF. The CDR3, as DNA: TGCGCCAGCAGCTTGGGTGTGGCCTACGAGCAGTACTTC.